This T cell receptor beta chain was captured by sequencing in a study of shared clonotypes between healthy human individuals. General study results and limits: Some clonotypes were shared by all four sorted-subset donors, while others were not shared. The non-shared ones had lower generation probabilities than the shared ones. Sharing across four donors was seen in 4.5% to 5.5% of naive CD4 clonotypes. The small donor group covered limited genetic and exposure diversity.

The investigators split CD4+ cells into a CD45RA+ naive subset and a CD45RA-negative memory subset. Regarding this clone: No antigen is known for it.

CDR3 length: 16 residues. Trimming removed 4 bases from V and 1 base from J; junction bases left unmatched: 7. Germline-derived CDR1 and CDR2 are MNHEY and SVGAGI. Profiling relied on immunoSEQ multiplex PCR, and the TCRdb table lists in-frame clones only, not all of them. This sample has approximately 530,000 clones, with 90% to 96% found just once. The J gene is TRBJ2-1, the V gene TRBV6-5; 7 bases map to TRBD1. The sequence derives from a woman in her 30s in good health. Sample: naive CD4+ T cells sorted from blood. The subset was: CD45RA+ positively selected. The CDR3 protein is CASSSGTALSYNEQFF. The CDR3 region has the DNA TGTGCCAGCAGTTCGGGGACAGCCCTTTCCTACAATGAGCAGTTCTTC.